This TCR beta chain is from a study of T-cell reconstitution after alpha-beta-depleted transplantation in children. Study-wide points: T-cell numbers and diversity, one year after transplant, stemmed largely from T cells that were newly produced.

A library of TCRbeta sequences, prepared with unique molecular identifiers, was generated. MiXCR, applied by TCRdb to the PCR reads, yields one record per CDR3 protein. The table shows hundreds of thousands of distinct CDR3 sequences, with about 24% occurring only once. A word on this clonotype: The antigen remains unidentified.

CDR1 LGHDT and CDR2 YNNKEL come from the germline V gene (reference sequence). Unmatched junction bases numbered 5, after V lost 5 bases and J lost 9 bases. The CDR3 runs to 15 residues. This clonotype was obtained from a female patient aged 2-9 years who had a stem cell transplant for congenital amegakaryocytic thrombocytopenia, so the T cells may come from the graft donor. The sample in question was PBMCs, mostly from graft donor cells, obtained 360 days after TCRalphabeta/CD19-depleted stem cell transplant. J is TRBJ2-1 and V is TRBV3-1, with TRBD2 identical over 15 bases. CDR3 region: CASSGGLAGGGEQFF. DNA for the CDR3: TGTGCCAGCAGCGGGGGACTAGCGGGGGGAGGTGAGCAGTTCTTC.